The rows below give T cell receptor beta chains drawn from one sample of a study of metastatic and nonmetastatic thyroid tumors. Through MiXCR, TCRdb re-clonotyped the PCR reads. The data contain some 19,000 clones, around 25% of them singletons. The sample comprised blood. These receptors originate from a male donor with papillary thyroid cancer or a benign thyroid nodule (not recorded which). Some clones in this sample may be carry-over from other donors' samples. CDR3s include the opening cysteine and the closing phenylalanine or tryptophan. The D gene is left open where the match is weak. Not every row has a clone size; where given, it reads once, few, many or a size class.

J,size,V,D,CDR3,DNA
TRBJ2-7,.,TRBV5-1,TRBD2,CASSSTSGSSLYEQYF,TGCGCCAGCAGCTCTACTAGCGGGAGCTCTTTGTACGAGCAGTACTTC
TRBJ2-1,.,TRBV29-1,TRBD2,CSVEGLAGDRSYNEQFF,TGCAGCGTTGAAGGACTAGCGGGAGATAGGTCCTACAATGAGCAGTTCTTC
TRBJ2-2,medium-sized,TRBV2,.,CASSEVGELFF,TGTGCCAGCAGTGAGGTCGGGGAGCTGTTTTTT
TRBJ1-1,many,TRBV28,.,CASSFRGAWGGAFF,TGTGCCAGCAGTTTTAGGGGGGCATGGGGGGGAGCTTTCTTT
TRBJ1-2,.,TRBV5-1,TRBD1,CASSPGQGFGYGYTF,TGCGCCAGCAGCCCCGGACAGGGTTTCGGTTATGGCTACACCTTC
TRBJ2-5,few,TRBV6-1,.,CASTPEPAGVETQYF,TGTGCCAGCACCCCAGAACCGGCCGGGGTAGAGACCCAGTACTTC
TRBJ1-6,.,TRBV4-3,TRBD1,CASSPSFGTGFTSPLHF,TGCGCCAGCAGCCCATCCTTTGGGACAGGGTTTACTTCACCCCTCCACTTT
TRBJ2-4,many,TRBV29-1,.,CSVVWVAKNIQYF,TGCAGCGTTGTGTGGGTAGCCAAAAACATTCAGTACTTC
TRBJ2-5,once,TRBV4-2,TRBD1,CASSQDNRGETQYF,TGTGCCAGCAGCCAAGATAACAGGGGAGAGACCCAGTACTTC
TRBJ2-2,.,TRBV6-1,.,CASSGIRDTRTGELFF,TGTGCCAGCAGTGGGATCCGGGACACCCGGACCGGGGAGCTGTTTTTT
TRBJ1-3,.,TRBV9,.,CASSVEGTNSGNTIYF,TGTGCCAGCAGCGTAGAAGGGACCAACTCTGGAAACACCATATATTTT
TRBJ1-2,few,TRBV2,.,CASSEAGAYGYTF,TGTGCCAGCAGTGAAGCGGGGGCCTATGGCTACACCTTC
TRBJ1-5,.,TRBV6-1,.,CASSPTGGNQPQHF,TGTGCCAGCAGTCCTACGGGGGGCAATCAGCCCCAGCATTTT
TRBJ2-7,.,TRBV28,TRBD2,CASSLMEEARTSGSGYEQYF,TGTGCCAGCAGTTTGATGGAGGAAGCTCGGACTAGCGGGAGTGGGTACGAGCAGTACTTC
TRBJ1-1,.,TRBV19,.,CASSTWSAEAFF,TGTGCCAGTAGTACCTGGAGTGCTGAAGCTTTCTTT
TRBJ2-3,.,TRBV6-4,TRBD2,CASRVMGEVAGISDTQYF,TGTGCCAGCAGGGTAATGGGGGAGGTAGCGGGAATTTCAGATACGCAGTATTTT
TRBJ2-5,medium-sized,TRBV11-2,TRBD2,CASSLAAAGDRETQYF,TGTGCCAGCAGCTTAGCAGCAGCGGGGGATCGGGAGACCCAGTACTTC
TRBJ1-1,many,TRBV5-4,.,CASRTDGNTEAFF,TGTGCCAGCAGGACGGACGGGAACACTGAAGCTTTCTTT
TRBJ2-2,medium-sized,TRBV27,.,CASSFSGFTGELFF,TGTGCCAGCAGTTTTTCGGGATTCACCGGGGAGCTGTTTTTT
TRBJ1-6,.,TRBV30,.,CAWRAGGNSPLHF,TGTGCCTGGAGGGCGGGAGGAAATTCACCCCTCCACTTT
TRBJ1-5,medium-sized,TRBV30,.,CAWSVIGAGNQPQHF,TGTGCCTGGAGTGTAATTGGGGCTGGCAATCAGCCCCAGCATTTT
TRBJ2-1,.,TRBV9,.,CASSVGDGASFSYNEQFF,TGTGCCAGCAGCGTAGGAGATGGGGCTAGCTTTTCCTACAATGAGCAGTTCTTC
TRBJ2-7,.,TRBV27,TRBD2,CASRGLAGARSNEQYF,TGTGCCAGCAGGGGACTAGCGGGAGCTCGAAGCAACGAGCAGTACTTC
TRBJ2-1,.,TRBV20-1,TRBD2,CSALPTSGGAGNEQFF,TGCAGTGCCCTCCCTACTAGCGGGGGGGCCGGGAATGAGCAGTTCTTC
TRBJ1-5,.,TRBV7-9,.,CASSLDRIGNQPQHF,TGTGCCAGCAGCTTAGACCGGATCGGCAATCAGCCCCAGCATTTT
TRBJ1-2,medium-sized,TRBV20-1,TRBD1,CSGETGPGYGYTF,TGCAGTGGAGAGACAGGGCCCGGCTATGGCTACACCTTC
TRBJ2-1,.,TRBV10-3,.,CAIRGAPNEQFF,TGTGCCATCAGGGGGGCGCCCAATGAGCAGTTCTTC
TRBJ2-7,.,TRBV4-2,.,CASSQEGATTGAEQYF,TGTGCCAGCAGCCAGGAGGGGGCTACCACGGGTGCCGAGCAGTACTTC
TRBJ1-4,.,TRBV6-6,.,CASSWGAGTAKGEKLFF,.
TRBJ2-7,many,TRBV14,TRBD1,CASSQSGQGYDEQYF,TGTGCCAGCAGCCAATCGGGACAGGGGTACGACGAGCAGTACTTC
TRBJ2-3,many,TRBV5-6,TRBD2,CASSPRLATSTDTQYF,TGTGCCAGCAGTCCCCGACTAGCAACTAGCACAGATACGCAGTATTTT
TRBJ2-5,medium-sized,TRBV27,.,CASSFGIGETQYF,TGTGCCAGCAGTTTCGGTATCGGAGAGACCCAGTACTTC
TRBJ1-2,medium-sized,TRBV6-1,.,CASKIDLYGYTF,TGTGCCAGCAAGATCGATCTGTATGGCTACACCTTC
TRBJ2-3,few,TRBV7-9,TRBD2,CASSFYGRAVDTQYF,TGTGCCAGCAGCTTCTACGGGAGGGCCGTGGATACGCAGTATTTT
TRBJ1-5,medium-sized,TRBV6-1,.,CASSLTRDTKHF,TGTGCCAGCAGTCTAACACGGGATACGAAGCATTTT
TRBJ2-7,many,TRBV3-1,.,CASSQVESVAQYF,TGTGCCAGCAGCCAAGTCGAAAGTGTCGCGCAGTACTTC
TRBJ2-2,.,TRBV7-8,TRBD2,CASSLIRGANTGELFF,TGTGCCAGCAGCTTAATCCGGGGGGCGAACACCGGGGAGCTGTTTTTT
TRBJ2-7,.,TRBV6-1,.,CASSGGLYEQYF,TGTGCCAGCAGCGGGGGGCTATACGAGCAGTACTTC
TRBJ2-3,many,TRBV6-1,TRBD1,CASRDRGPGDTQYF,TGTGCCAGCAGGGACAGGGGGCCGGGAGATACGCAGTATTTT
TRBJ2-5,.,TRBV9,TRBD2,CASSVDSGGGETQYF,TGTGCCAGCAGCGTCGATAGCGGGGGAGGTGAGACCCAGTACTTC
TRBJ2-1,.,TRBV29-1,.,CSVEDYNEQFF,TGCAGCGTTGAAGACTACAATGAGCAGTTCTTC
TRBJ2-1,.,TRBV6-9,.,CASSGGEYNEQFF,TGCGCCAGCAGTGGAGGTGAATACAATGAGCAGTTCTTC
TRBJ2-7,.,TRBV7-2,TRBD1,CASSLLDRGSYEQYF,TGTGCCAGCAGCTTACTGGACAGGGGTTCCTACGAGCAGTACTTC
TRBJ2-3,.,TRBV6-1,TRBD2,CASSEMSGSGDTQYF,TGTGCCAGCAGTGAAATGAGCGGGAGCGGAGATACGCAGTATTTT
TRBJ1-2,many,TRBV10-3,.,CAISQNYGYTF,TGTGCCATCAGCCAGAACTATGGCTACACCTTC
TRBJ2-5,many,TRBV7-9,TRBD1,CASSSTTGTQETQYF,TGTGCCAGCAGCTCAACGACAGGGACGCAAGAGACCCAGTACTTC
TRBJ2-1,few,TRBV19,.,CASSMRGNEQFF,TGTGCCAGTAGTATGAGAGGGAATGAGCAGTTCTTC
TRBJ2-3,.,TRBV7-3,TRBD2,CASSRLAGGPGTDTQYF,TGTGCCAGCAGTAGACTAGCGGGAGGGCCCGGCACAGATACGCAGTATTTT
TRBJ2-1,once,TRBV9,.,CASNTGTAAIGEQFF,TGTGCCAGCAATACCGGGACCGCCGCCATCGGTGAGCAGTTCTTC
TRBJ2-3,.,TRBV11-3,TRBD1,CASSLSRQGEQYF,TGTGCCAGCAGCTTATCACGACAGGGTGAGCAGTATTTT
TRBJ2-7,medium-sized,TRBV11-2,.,CASSLDRDRQEYF,TGTGCCAGCAGCTTAGACCGGGACCGTCAAGAGTACTTC
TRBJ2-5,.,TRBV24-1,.,CATSDIRGKQETQYF,TGTGCCACCAGTGATATAAGAGGGAAACAAGAGACGCAGTACTTC
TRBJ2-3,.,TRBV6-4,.,CASSDGSTDTQYF,TGTGCCAGCAGTGACGGCAGCACAGATACGCAGTATTTT
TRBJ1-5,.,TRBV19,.,CASSIFGNSNQPQHF,TGTGCCAGTAGTATTTTCGGAAATAGCAATCAGCCCCAGCATTTT